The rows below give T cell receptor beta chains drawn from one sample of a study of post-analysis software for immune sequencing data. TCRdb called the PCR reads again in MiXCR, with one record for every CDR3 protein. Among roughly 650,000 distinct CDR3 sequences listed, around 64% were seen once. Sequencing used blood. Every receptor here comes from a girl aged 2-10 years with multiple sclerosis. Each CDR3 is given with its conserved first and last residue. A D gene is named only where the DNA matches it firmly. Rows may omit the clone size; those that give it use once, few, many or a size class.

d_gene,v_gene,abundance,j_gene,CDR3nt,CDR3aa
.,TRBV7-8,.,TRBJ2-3,TGTGCCAGCAGCTTTAATCCTCTGAGCCTCTCAGATACGCAGTATTTT,CASSFNPLSLSDTQYF
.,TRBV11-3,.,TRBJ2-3,TGTGCCAGCAGCCCCGGCAGAGGGTTCACAGATACGCAGTATTTT,CASSPGRGFTDTQYF
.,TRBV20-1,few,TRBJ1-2,TGCAGTGCTAGAGCCGCAGAATCCCTAAACTATGGCTACACCTTC,CSARAAESLNYGYTF
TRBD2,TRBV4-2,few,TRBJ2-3,TGTGCCAGCAGCCAAGAAAGAGGACTAGCGGGCGGCACAGATACGCAGTATTTT,CASSQERGLAGGTDTQYF
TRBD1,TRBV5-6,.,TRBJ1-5,TGTGCCAGCAGCTCCGACAGGGGGCGACATCGGCCCCAGCATTTT,CASSSDRGRHRPQHF
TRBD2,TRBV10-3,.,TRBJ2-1,TGTGCCATCAGTGCAAGACTAGCGGGGAATGAGCAGTTCTTC,CAISARLAGNEQFF
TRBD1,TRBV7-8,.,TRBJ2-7,TGTGCCAGCAGCAACGGCGTGGGACAGGGACTCGAGCAGTACTTC,CASSNGVGQGLEQYF
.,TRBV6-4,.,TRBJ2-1,TGTGCCAGTCCTCGGGGGCGGCCTTGGTTGCAGTTCTTC,CASPRGRPWLQFF
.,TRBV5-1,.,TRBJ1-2,TGCGCCAGCAGCGTTGGGACATCCAACTATGGCTACACCTTC,CASSVGTSNYGYTF
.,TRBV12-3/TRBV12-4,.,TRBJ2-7,TGTGCCAGCAGTCCCGACATCCCCCCCTACGAGCAGTACTTC,CASSPDIPPYEQYF
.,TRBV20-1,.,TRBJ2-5,TGCAGTGTTTGGAGGAGGGGAGAGACCCAGTACTTC,CSVWRRGETQYF
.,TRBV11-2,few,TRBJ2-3,TGTGCCAGCAGCTTACACAGGGTAACAGATACGCAGTATTTT,CASSLHRVTDTQYF
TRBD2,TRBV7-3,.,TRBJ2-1,TGTGCCAGCAGCTGGGTTGTCAAGGCGACCCGGGGGGACAATGAGCAGTTCTTC,CASSWVVKATRGDNEQFF
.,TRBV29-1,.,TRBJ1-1,TGCAGCGTGGTCAGGGAAGACACTGAAGCTTTCTTT,CSVVREDTEAFF
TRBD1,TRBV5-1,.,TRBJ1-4,TGCGCCAGCAGGCACGGGACAGCAACTAATGAAAAACTGTTTTTT,CASRHGTATNEKLFF
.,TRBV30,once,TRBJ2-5,TGTGCCTGGAGTCGGATAGCGGAAGAGACCCAGTACTTC,CAWSRIAEETQYF
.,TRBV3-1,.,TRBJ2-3,TGTGCCAGCAGCCAAAGTGGCCCGTGGCAGTATTTT,CASSQSGPWQYF
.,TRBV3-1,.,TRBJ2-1,TGTGCCAGCAGCCAACGGGGGGCAGGGAATGAGCAGTTCTTC,CASSQRGAGNEQFF
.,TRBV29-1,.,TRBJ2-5,TGCAGCGTGACTGCGGTCCAAGAGACCCAGTACTTC,CSVTAVQETQYF
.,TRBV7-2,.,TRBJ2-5,TGTGCCAGCAGCCCAAGACAGGTCCCCGAAGGGGGCCAGTACTTC,CASSPRQVPEGGQYF
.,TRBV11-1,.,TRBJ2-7,TGTGCCAGCAGCTTACTCCACGAGCAGTACTTC,CASSLLHEQYF
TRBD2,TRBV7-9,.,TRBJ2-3,TGTGCCAGCAGCTTAGCTGGGACTAGCGGGAGTCGTGACAGGAGGGCGCAGTATTTT,CASSLAGTSGSRDRRAQYF
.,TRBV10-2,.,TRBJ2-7,TGCGCCAGCACTTACGTGGGGGGGGGCGACCGCTCCTACGAGCAGTACTTC,CASTYVGGGDRSYEQYF